The 26 T cell receptor beta chains below come from one sample, sequenced in a study of PD-1 blockade in classical Hodgkin lymphoma. Sequencing was performed with immunoSEQ multiplex PCR; in TCRdb, only in-frame clones are kept and a portion is missing. The table lists under 40,000 clones, 88% of them singletons, with 1% to 1.5% in the top ten. Time point indicated: newly diagnosed, previously untreated cHL patient sample. Investigators isolated CD4+ T cells from thawed PBMCs through magnetic negative selection. Sequencing was done on a sample of CD4+ T cells from blood. These receptors were obtained from a human donor with classical Hodgkin lymphoma.

The chain is built from TRBV4-1 and TRBJ2-3; the D is unclear. This CDR3 is 12 amino acids long. In germline, CDR1 is MGHRA, CDR2 YSYEKL. Trimming shortened V by 1 base and J by 8 bases, and 7 bases separated the two germline ends. CDR3 amino acids: CASSQGLGTQYF. CDR3 bases: TGCGCCAGCAGCCAAGGTTTGGGTACGCAGTATTTT.

V and J are TRBV7-9 and TRBJ2-7; TRBD1 matches 7 bases. Germline loops: CDR1 SEHNR, CDR2 FQNEAQ (reference sequence). Trimming cost V 6 bases and J 0 bases; bases outside gene matches: 5. The CDR3 length is 14 residues. The CDR3 protein is CASRATGSSYEQYF. DNA for the CDR3: TGTGCCAGCAGGGCGACAGGGAGCTCCTACGAGCAGTACTTC.

This rearrangement joins TRBV5-1 to TRBJ2-7; TRBD1 aligns across 7 bases. The CDR3 sequence is 17 residues long. V was pared by 4 bases and J by 0 bases, with 13 bases of the junction left unmatched. Germline V gene data show CDR1 as SGHRS and CDR2 as YFSETQ. The CDR3 is CASSLQPSRTGSYEQYV. The CDR3 DNA reads TGCGCCAGCAGCCTCCAGCCTAGCCGGACAGGCTCCTACGAGCAGTACGTC.

V is TRBV7-9 and J is TRBJ1-2; D not resolved. The germline V and J ends were trimmed by 1 base and 5 bases, with 5 bases remaining between them. CDR3 length: 12 amino acids. Germline V gene sequence: CDR1 SEHNR, CDR2 FQNEAQ (reference sequence). CDR3 sequence reads: CASSLDGYGYTF. CDR3 DNA sequence: TGTGCCAGCAGCTTAGACGGGTATGGCTACACCTTC.

The CDR3 sequence: CASSPRDGNTGELFF. The CDR3 DNA sequence: TGCGCCAGCAGCCCCCGGGACGGGAACACCGGGGAGCTGTTTTTT. The chain links TRBV5-1 to TRBJ2-2; D is tentatively TRBD1 or TRBD2 (5 bases each). The CDR3 length is 15 residues. Trimming stripped 4 bases from V and 1 base from J, with 11 bases between. Germline V gene sequence: CDR1 SGHRS, CDR2 YFSETQ. Supplemented by reference TRBV5-1 and TRBJ2-2, the full variable domain reads KAGVTQTPRYLIKTRGQQVTLSCSPISGHRSVSWYQQTPGQGLQFLFEYFSETQRNKGNFPGRFSGRQFSNSRSEMNVSTLELGDSALYLCASSPRDGNTGELFFGEGSRLTVL.

The chain employs TRBV5-5 and TRBJ1-2; unclear D gene. Per germline, CDR1 SGHKS and CDR2 YYEKEE (reference sequence). V was pared by 1 base and J by 3 bases, with 7 bases between. This CDR3 is 13 amino acids long. DNA of the CDR3: TGTGCCAGCAGCTTGCGGGATCACTATGGCTACACCTTC. Translation: CASSLRDHYGYTF.

The J gene is TRBJ2-7, the V gene TRBV7-8; D gene uncertain. CDR3 length: 18 amino acids. The germline V gene encodes CDR1 SGHVS and CDR2 FQNEAQ. V gave up 1 base and J gave up 5 bases, with 24 bases separating them. The chain's CDR3 is CASSLVSVVPHFKHEQYF. CDR3 DNA sequence: TGTGCCAGCAGCTTAGTTTCGGTAGTCCCTCATTTCAAGCACGAGCAGTACTTC.

The genes are TRBV19 and TRBJ1-1, with 9 bases identical to TRBD1. V lost 7 bases, J lost 4 bases, and 7 bases stayed unmatched. Germline lookup yields CDR1 LNHDA and CDR2 SQIVND (reference sequence). There are 14 residues in the CDR3. This CDR3 reads CASKSLTGGTEAFF. The CDR3 DNA reads TGTGCCAGTAAATCTTTGACAGGGGGCACTGAAGCTTTCTTT.

The rearrangement joins TRBV29-1 to TRBJ1-1; D ambiguous. CDR3 size: 11 residues. CDR1 and CDR2 from the germline V gene are SQVTM and ANQGSEA. The V end lost 6 bases, the J end lost 1 base, and 6 bases lay between the germline ends. This chain's CDR3 is CSVTSNTEAFF. CDR3 nucleotide sequence: TGCAGCGTGACATCGAACACTGAAGCTTTCTTT.

This sequence joins TRBV18 and TRBJ1-2; D may be TRBD1 (6 bases). The CDR3 consists of 16 residues. V lost 5 bases to trimming and J lost 2 bases, with 18 bases between them. The germline gives CDR1 KGHSH, CDR2 LQKENI. Here the CDR3 DNA reads TGTGCCAGCTCATCTAGGGACATAGTGGCCAACTATGGCTACACCTTC. This sequence encodes CASSSRDIVANYGYTF.

The V gene is TRBV18, the J gene TRBJ2-5, with 7 positions matching TRBD1. The CDR3 loop spans 16 amino acids. CDR1 is KGHSH, CDR2 LQKENI, per germline. Losses at the gene ends were 1 base for V and 5 bases for J; bases not matched to a gene: 10. Written as DNA, the CDR3 is TGTGCCAGCTCACCACGGGCGACAGGGCTGGGGGAGACCCAGTACTTC. Translated: CASSPRATGLGETQYF.

The chain combines TRBV28 with TRBJ2-7; no reliable D call. The CDR3 spans 9 residues. The germline V gene has CDR1 MDHEN and CDR2 SYDVKM. V was shortened by 8 bases and J by 7 bases, with 6 bases between the two germline ends. CDR3 DNA sequence: TGTGCCAGCGGGTGGGAGCAGTACTTC. Translated: CASGWEQYF.

The chain links TRBV5-1 to TRBJ2-1; D gene unclear. The CDR3 totals 12 residues. Germline V gives CDR1 SGHRS, CDR2 YFSETQ. V lost 2 bases and J 3 bases, leaving 3 bases between the germline ends. The CDR3 nucleotides read TGCGCCAGCAGCTTAGACTACAATGAGCAGTTCTTC. Its protein is CASSLDYNEQFF.

This chain connects TRBV7-9 to TRBJ2-2; TRBD1 matches 7 bases. Unmatched junction bases numbered 1, after V lost 0 bases and J lost 3 bases. This CDR3 has 15 amino acids. CDR1 is SEHNR and CDR2 is FQNEAQ in the germline V gene (reference sequence). The CDR3: CASSLAGTDTGELFF. The CDR3 nucleotides read TGTGCCAGCAGCTTAGCCGGGACAGACACCGGGGAGCTGTTTTTT.

The chain employs TRBV6-1 and TRBJ1-6, with D perhaps matching TRBD1 (5 bases). V lost 6 bases and J 9 bases, leaving 12 bases between the germline ends. The CDR3 runs to 13 residues. Germline V gene data show CDR1 as MNHNS and CDR2 as SASEGT. CDR3 sequence (DNA): TGTGCCAGCAGCGGTCAGGGTGGTTCACCCCTCCACTTT. Translated: CASSGQGGSPLHF.

The V call is TRBV7-9, the J call TRBJ2-1; the D gene is possibly TRBD2 (6 bases). With 4 bases removed from V and 8 bases from J, the gap between germline ends came to 9 bases. The germline V gene encodes CDR1 SEHNR and CDR2 FQNEAQ (reference sequence). This CDR3 is 12 amino acids long. This CDR3 is CASSWGVHEQFF. In DNA, the CDR3 is TGTGCCAGCAGCTGGGGGGTTCATGAGCAGTTCTTC.

This sequence joins TRBV27 and TRBJ1-2; D remains ambiguous. Trimming took off 2 bases at V and 1 base at J, with 5 bases between the two ends. The CDR3 totals 13 residues. Per germline, CDR1 MNHEY and CDR2 SMNVEV (reference sequence). This chain's CDR3 is CASSLGINYGYTF. The CDR3 DNA sequence: TGTGCCAGCAGTTTAGGCATTAACTATGGCTACACCTTC.

The rearrangement links TRBV5-1 to TRBJ2-2, with D unclear. CDR3 length equals 16 residues. Per germline, CDR1 SGHRS and CDR2 YFSETQ. V lost 4 bases, J lost 1 base, and 14 bases lay in between. The CDR3 loop reads CASSRQYIQNTGELFF. CDR3 sequence (DNA): TGCGCCAGCAGCCGGCAGTACATCCAGAACACCGGGGAGCTGTTTTTT.

V gene TRBV18 combines with J gene TRBJ2-3; 7 bases are shared with TRBD2. The CDR3 is made up of 16 amino acids. V gave up 0 bases and J gave up 0 bases; unmatched junction bases: 3. Per germline, CDR1 KGHSH and CDR2 LQKENI. The CDR3 reads CASSPPGAGSTDTQYF. CDR3 DNA sequence: TGTGCCAGCTCACCACCAGGAGCGGGAAGCACAGATACGCAGTATTTT.

The chain joins TRBV9 to TRBJ1-1; D is unclear. V gave up 0 bases and J gave up 1 base, with 4 bases separating them. The CDR3 totals 13 residues. Germline V gene data show CDR1 as SGDLS and CDR2 as YYNGEE. CDR3 nucleotide sequence: TGTGCCAGCAGCGTAGCCCAGAACACTGAAGCTTTCTTT. Protein product: CASSVAQNTEAFF.

The chain joins TRBV9 to TRBJ1-5; D ambiguous. V lost 0 bases, J lost 4 bases, and 8 bases lay in between. From germline, CDR1 is SGDLS and CDR2 YYNGEE. CDR3 length: 14 amino acids. The CDR3: CASSVGEKNQPQHF. Written as DNA, the CDR3 is TGTGCCAGCAGCGTAGGAGAGAAAAATCAGCCCCAGCATTTT. Full variable domain (rest looked up from reference TRBV9 and TRBJ1-5): DSGVTQTPKHLITATGQRVTLRCSPRSGDLSVYWYQQSLDQGLQFLIQYYNGEERAKGNILERFSAQQFPDLHSELNLSSLELGDSALYFCASSVGEKNQPQHFGDGTRLSIL.

V usage is TRBV29-1 and J usage is TRBJ2-1; 8 nucleotides align to TRBD1. Germline-derived CDR1 and CDR2 are SQVTM and ANQGSEA. V was clipped by 6 bases and J by 13 bases; unmatched bases: 5. The CDR3 spans 10 residues. CDR3 sequence: CSVEQGVQFF. The CDR3 DNA is TGCAGCGTGGAACAGGGGGTACAGTTCTTC.

The CDR3 DNA reads TGCGCCAGCAGCCAAGGACGAAGGGTCGCGGAGACCCAGTACTTC. This codes for CASSQGRRVAETQYF. The V call is TRBV4-1, the J call TRBJ2-5; D not certain. Germline CDR1 MGHRA, CDR2 YSYEKL. Trimming shortened V by 1 base and J by 5 bases, and 14 bases separated the two germline ends. This CDR3 comprises 15 residues.

This clone has a single count. The V gene is TRBV6-5, the J gene TRBJ1-1; 7 nucleotides match TRBD1. V was clipped by 0 bases and J by 1 base; unmatched bases: 5. Germline lookup yields CDR1 MNHEY and CDR2 SVGAGI. The length of the CDR3 is 16 residues. In DNA, the CDR3 is TGTGCCAGCAGTTACTCAATCCGGACAGGGAACACTGAAGCTTTCTTT. Amino acids: CASSYSIRTGNTEAFF.

The genes are TRBV5-3 and TRBJ2-5; the D gene is possibly TRBD1 (6 bases). TRBV5-3 is given ORF status, its function remaining uncertain. The CDR3 covers 13 residues. V was shortened by 4 bases and J by 3 bases, with 10 bases between the two germline ends. The CDR3, as DNA: TGTGCCAGAAGCCCCAACAGGGAAGAGACCCAGTACTTC. Translation gives CARSPNREETQYF.

The chain links TRBV18 to TRBJ1-3; D uncertain. V was trimmed by 2 bases and J by 1 base, leaving 6 bases between them. Germline V gene data show CDR1 as KGHSH and CDR2 as LQKENI. This CDR3 region has 14 residues. This CDR3 is CASSPGISGNTIYF. The CDR3 region has the DNA TGTGCCAGCTCACCAGGAATATCTGGAAACACCATATATTTT.